This is a list of T cell receptor beta chains from one sample in a study of blood T cell repertoires in COVID-19. This table comes from immunoSEQ multiplex PCR, and its TCRdb copy is limited to in-frame clones, with some not included. This table holds 300,000 to 500,000 clones, approximately 86% found once. The sample consisted of PBMCs or T cells enriched from blood (not recorded which). These receptors originate from a woman aged 40 to 49 with acute COVID-19. Each CDR3 is given with its conserved first and last residue. A D gene is named only where the DNA matches it firmly. Expanded clones are given a class, and other clones once, few, many or no size at all.

j_call d_call clone_size v_call cdr3_nt cdr3_aa
TRBJ1-2 TRBD1 NA TRBV27 TGTGCCAGCAGTTTTACAGGGGACTATGGCTACACCTTC CASSFTGDYGYTF
TRBJ2-7 NA NA TRBV3-1/TRBV3-2 TGTGCCAGCAGCCAAGATCCCATCTACGAGCAGTACTTC CASSQDPIYEQYF
TRBJ2-7 NA NA TRBV4-2 TGTGCCAGCAGCGGGTCAGGGCCCTACGAGCAGTACTTC CASSGSGPYEQYF
TRBJ2-1 TRBD2 NA TRBV19 TGTGCCAGTAGTATCGGGGGGGCCTACAATGAGCAGTTCTTC CASSIGGAYNEQFF
TRBJ2-5 TRBD1 once TRBV27 TGTGCCAGCAGTGCCCGGGACAGGCGCTCCACCCAGTACTTC CASSARDRRSTQYF
TRBJ2-5 NA NA TRBV18 TGTGCCAGCTCACCTGGCGAGACCCAGTACTTC CASSPGETQYF
TRBJ1-1 NA NA TRBV5-5 TGTGCCAGCAGCTTGCGCGGGATGAACACTGAAGCTTTCTTT CASSLRGMNTEAFF
TRBJ1-2 NA NA TRBV19 TGTGCCAGTAGTATCCGGTATGGCTACACCTTC CASSIRYGYTF
TRBJ1-1 TRBD1 NA TRBV15 TGTGCCACCAGCAGAGATATGACAGGGGGAAACACTGAAGCTTTCTTT CATSRDMTGGNTEAFF
TRBJ2-7 TRBD2 NA TRBV6-4 TGTGCCAGACCGGATGGGACTAGCGGGAGAAGCTCCTACGAGCAGTACTTC CARPDGTSGRSSYEQYF
TRBJ2-7 NA NA TRBV3-1/TRBV3-2 TGTGCCAGCAGCCTCGGGGAAATCACCTACGAGCAGTACTTC CASSLGEITYEQYF
TRBJ2-7 TRBD2 NA TRBV2 TGTGCCAGCAGTGAATCCTCCACCTTAAGTAGCGGGGGGGCGTACGAGCAGTACTTC CASSESSTLSSGGAYEQYF
TRBJ1-6 NA NA TRBV6-5 TGTGCCAGCAGACTCAACAGGGAAAATTCACCCCTCCACTTT CASRLNRENSPLHF
TRBJ1-2 NA NA TRBV2 TGTGCCAGCAGTGACCGTGGGCAGGGTGGTGGCTACACCTTC CASSDRGQGGGYTF
TRBJ1-6 TRBD1 once TRBV5-1 TGCGCCAGCAGCTCCGAACCTGGGACAGGGTCTTCACCCCTCCACTTT CASSSEPGTGSSPLHF
TRBJ2-2 NA NA TRBV5-4 TGTGCCAGCAGCCGTGGACAGCTATTGAACACCGGGGAGCTGTTTTTT CASSRGQLLNTGELFF
TRBJ2-7 NA NA TRBV5-6 TGTGCCAGCAGCTTGTGGGGGACTGGTACCTACGAGCAGTACTTC CASSLWGTGTYEQYF
TRBJ1-5 NA NA TRBV18 TGTGCCAGCTCACCCAATAGCGGGGGCGACAATCAGCCCCAGCATTTT CASSPNSGGDNQPQHF
TRBJ1-3 NA NA TRBV9 TGTGCCAGCAGCGCCCACCAAAGCGGGGGTAACACCATATATTTT CASSAHQSGGNTIYF
TRBJ1-1 TRBD1 once TRBV9 TGTGCCAGCAGCGTATGGCCGACAGGGAAGAAAGCTCGGGAAGCTTTCTTT CASSVWPTGKKAREAFF
TRBJ1-1 NA NA TRBV29-1 TGCAGCGGAAGAGGCCCAGCGAACACTGAAGCTTTCTTT CSGRGPANTEAFF
TRBJ2-3 TRBD2 NA TRBV4-1 TGCGCCAGCAGCCAAGGATGGGCGGGGGGGCTCACAGATACGCAGTATTTT CASSQGWAGGLTDTQYF
TRBJ1-2 NA few TRBV29-1 TGCAGCGTTGAAGGGACAACCCTAGACTATGGCTACACCTTC CSVEGTTLDYGYTF
TRBJ2-1 TRBD1 NA TRBV24-1 TGTGCCACCAGTGATGGGACAGGGGGCAAGAATGAGCAGTTCTTC CATSDGTGGKNEQFF
TRBJ1-1 NA once TRBV25-1 TGTGCCAGCGGGGAAACAGGCAGGGGCGAAGCTTTCTTT CASGETGRGEAFF